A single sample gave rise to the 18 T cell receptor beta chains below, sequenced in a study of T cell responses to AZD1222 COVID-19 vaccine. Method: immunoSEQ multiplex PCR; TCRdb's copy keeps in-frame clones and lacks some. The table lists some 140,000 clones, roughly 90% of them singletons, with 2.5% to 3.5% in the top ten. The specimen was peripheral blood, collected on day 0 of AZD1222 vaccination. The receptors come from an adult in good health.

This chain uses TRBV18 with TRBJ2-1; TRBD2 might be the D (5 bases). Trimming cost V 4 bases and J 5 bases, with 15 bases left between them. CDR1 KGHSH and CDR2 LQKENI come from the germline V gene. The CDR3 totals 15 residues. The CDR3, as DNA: TGTGCCAGCTCACAGAGAGGCCTAGCAGACAATGAGCAGTTCTTC. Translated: CASSQRGLADNEQFF.

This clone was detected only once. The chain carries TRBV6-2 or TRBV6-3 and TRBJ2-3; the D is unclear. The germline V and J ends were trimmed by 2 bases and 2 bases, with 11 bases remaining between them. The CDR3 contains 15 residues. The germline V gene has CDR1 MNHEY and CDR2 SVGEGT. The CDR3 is CASSYEGKYTDTQYF. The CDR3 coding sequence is TGTGCCAGCAGTTACGAAGGCAAATACACAGATACGCAGTATTTT.

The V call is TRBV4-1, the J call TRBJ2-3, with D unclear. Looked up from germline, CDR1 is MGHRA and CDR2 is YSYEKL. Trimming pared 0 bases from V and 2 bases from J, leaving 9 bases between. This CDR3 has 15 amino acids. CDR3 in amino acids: CASSQDRAATDTQYF. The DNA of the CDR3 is TGCGCCAGCAGCCAAGATCGGGCAGCCACAGATACGCAGTATTTT.

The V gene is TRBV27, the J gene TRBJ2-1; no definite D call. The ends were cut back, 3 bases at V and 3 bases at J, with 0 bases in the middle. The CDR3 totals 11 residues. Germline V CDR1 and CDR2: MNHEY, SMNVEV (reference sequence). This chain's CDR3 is CASSFYNEQFF. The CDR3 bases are TGTGCCAGCAGTTTCTACAATGAGCAGTTCTTC.

CDR3 sequence: CASSVYPGSGINTGELFF. Written as DNA, the CDR3 is TGTGCCAGCAGCGTATACCCCGGCAGCGGGATCAACACCGGGGAGCTGTTTTTT. V and J are TRBV9 and TRBJ2-2, with 7 positions matching TRBD2. The CDR3 extends over 18 amino acids. The germline V gene encodes CDR1 SGDLS and CDR2 YYNGEE. V shed 1 base, J shed 2 bases, and the junction held 11 bases outside the gene matches.

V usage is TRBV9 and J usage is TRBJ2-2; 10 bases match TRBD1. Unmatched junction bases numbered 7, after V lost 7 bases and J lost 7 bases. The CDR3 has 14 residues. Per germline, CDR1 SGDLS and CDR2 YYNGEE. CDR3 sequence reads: CASGDRGQGGELFF. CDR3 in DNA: TGTGCCAGCGGAGACAGGGGGCAGGGCGGGGAGCTGTTTTTT.

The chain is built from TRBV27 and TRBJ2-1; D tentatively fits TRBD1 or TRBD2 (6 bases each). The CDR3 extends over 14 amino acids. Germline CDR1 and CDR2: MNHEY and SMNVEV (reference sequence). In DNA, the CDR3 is TGTCTGGGGGGCCGCCCCGGGCTAGGGTTTGCGCAGTTCTTC. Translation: CLGGRPGLGFAQFF.

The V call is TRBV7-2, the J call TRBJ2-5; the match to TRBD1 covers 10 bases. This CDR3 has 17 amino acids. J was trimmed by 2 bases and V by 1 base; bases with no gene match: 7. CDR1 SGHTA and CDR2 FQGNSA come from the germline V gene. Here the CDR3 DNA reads TGTGCCAGCAGCTTAGTTGACAGGGGGCGGCATCAAGAGACCCAGTACTTC. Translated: CASSLVDRGRHQETQYF.

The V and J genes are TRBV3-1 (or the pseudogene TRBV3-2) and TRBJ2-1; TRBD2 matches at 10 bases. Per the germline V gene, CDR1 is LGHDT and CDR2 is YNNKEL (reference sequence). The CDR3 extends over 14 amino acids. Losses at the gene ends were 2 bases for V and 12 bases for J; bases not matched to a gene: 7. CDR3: CASSQSSGSAWQFF. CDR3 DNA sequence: TGTGCCAGCAGCCAATCTAGCGGGAGTGCATGGCAGTTCTTC.

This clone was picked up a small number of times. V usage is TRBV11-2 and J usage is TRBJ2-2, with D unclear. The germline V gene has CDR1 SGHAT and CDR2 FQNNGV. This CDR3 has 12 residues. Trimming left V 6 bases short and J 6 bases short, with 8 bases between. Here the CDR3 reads CASRPLAGELFF. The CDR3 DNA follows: TGTGCCAGCAGACCACTGGCCGGGGAGCTGTTTTTT.

CDR3 sequence (DNA): TGCGCCAGCAGCAGCCGACTAGCGGGAATCTCTGGGGCCAACGTCCTGACTTTC. As protein: CASSSRLAGISGANVLTF. The V gene is TRBV5-1, the J gene TRBJ2-6; TRBD2 aligns across 11 bases. CDR3 length: 18 residues. V dropped 4 bases and J dropped 0; count of bases not matched to a gene: 6. Germline V gene sequence: CDR1 SGHRS, CDR2 YFSETQ.

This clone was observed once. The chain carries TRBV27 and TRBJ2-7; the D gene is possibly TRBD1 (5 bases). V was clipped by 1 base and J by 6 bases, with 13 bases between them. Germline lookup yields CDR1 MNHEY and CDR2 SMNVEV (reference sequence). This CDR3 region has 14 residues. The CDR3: CASSLLGAPREQYF. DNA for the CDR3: TGTGCCAGCAGTTTATTAGGGGCTCCTCGCGAGCAGTACTTC.

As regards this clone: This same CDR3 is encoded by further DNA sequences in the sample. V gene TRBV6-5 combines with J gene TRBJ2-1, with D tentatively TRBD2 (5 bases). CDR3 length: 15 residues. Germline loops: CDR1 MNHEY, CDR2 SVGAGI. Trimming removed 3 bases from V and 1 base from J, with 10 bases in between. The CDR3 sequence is CASSYGRGSYNEQFF. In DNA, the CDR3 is TGTGCCAGCAGTTATGGTAGAGGGTCCTACAATGAGCAGTTCTTC.

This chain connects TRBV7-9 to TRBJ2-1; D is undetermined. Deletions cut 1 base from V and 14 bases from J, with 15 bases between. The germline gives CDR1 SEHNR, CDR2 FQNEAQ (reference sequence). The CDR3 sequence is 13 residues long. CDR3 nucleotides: TGTGCCAGCAGCTTAGTCGATATGAGAGCCAAGTTCTTC. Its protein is CASSLVDMRAKFF. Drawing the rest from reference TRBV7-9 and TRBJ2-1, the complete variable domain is DTGVSQNPRHKITKRGQNVTFRCDPISEHNRLYWYRQTLGQGPEFLTYFQNEAQLEKSRLLSDRFSAERPKGSFSTLEIQRTEQGDSAMYLCASSLVDMRAKFFGPGTRLTVL.

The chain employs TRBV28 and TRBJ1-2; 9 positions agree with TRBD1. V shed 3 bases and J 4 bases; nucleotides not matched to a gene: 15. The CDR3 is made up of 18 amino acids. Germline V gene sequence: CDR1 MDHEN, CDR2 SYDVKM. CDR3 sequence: CASSFFRDRESPFYGYTF. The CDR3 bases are TGTGCCAGCAGTTTTTTCCGGGACAGGGAGTCCCCCTTCTATGGCTACACCTTC.

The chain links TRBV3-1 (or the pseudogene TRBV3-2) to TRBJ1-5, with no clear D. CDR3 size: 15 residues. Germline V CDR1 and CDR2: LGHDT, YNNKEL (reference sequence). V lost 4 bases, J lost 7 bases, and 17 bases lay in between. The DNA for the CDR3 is TGTGCCAGCAGCCCCCGTCTGGGGTTATGGCAGCCCCAGCATTTT. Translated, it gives CASSPRLGLWQPQHF.

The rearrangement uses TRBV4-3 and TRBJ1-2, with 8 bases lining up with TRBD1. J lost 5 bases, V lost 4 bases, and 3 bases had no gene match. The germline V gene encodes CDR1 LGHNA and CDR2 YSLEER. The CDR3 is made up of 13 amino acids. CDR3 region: CASSPRQGYGYTF. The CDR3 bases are TGCGCCAGCAGCCCCCGACAGGGGTATGGCTACACCTTC.

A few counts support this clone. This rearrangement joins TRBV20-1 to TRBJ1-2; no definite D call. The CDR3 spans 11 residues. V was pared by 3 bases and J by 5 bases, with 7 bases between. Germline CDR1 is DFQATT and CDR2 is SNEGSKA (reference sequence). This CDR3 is CSASAGYGYTF. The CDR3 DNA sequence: TGCAGTGCTAGTGCAGGTTATGGCTACACCTTC.